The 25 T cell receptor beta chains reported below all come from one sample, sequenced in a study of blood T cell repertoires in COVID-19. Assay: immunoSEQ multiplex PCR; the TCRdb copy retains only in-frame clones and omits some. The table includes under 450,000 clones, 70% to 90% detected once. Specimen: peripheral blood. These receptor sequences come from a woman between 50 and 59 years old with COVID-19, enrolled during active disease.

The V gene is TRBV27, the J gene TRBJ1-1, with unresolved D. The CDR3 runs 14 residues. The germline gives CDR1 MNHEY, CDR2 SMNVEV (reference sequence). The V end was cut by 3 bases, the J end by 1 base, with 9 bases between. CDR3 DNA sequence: TGTGCCAGCAGTTTTGGGAGACAGAACACTGAAGCTTTCTTT. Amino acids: CASSFGRQNTEAFF.

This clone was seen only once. CDR3 DNA sequence: TGTGCCAGTAGGGGCCAACCCCCGTGGGACACTGAAGCTTTCTTT. Encoded protein: CASRGQPPWDTEAFF. The chain couples TRBV3-1 (or the pseudogene TRBV3-2) to TRBJ1-1; D perhaps matches TRBD1 (5 bases). Trimming removed 9 bases at V and 3 bases at J, with 20 bases between. Germline V gene lookup returns CDR1 LGHDT and CDR2 YNNKEL (reference sequence). The CDR3 extends over 15 amino acids.

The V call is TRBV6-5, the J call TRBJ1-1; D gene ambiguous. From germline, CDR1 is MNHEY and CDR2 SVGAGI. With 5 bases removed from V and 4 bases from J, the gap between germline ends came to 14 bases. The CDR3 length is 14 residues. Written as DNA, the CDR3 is TGTGCCAGCAGTAGGGAGGGAATGGGCACTGAAGCTTTCTTT. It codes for CASSREGMGTEAFF.

The CDR3 nucleotides are TGTGCCAGCAGCCAAGATCCAGGGTACGGAAACACCATATATTTT. Residues: CASSQDPGYGNTIYF. The chain links TRBV4-2 to TRBJ1-3; a weak D match, TRBD1 (5 bases). The ends were cut back, 0 bases at V and 4 bases at J, with 10 bases in the middle. This CDR3 contains 15 residues. Germline lookup yields CDR1 LGHNA and CDR2 YNFKEQ.

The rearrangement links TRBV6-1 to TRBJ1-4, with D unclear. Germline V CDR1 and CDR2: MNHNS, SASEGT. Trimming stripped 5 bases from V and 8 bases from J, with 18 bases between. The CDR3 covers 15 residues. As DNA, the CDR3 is TGTGCCAGCAGTTTGGAGTCGGGGAAGAGAGAAAAACTGTTTTTT. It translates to CASSLESGKREKLFF.

CDR3 DNA sequence: TGCAGCGTTGAGTCGGTGAACACCGGGGAGCTGTTTTTT. It is translated as CSVESVNTGELFF. The rearrangement links TRBV29-1 to TRBJ2-2, with unresolved D. The CDR3 loop spans 13 amino acids. CDR1 is SQVTM, CDR2 ANQGSEA, per germline. Between the trimmed V and J ends, which lost 3 bases and 1 base, there was a span of 6 bases.

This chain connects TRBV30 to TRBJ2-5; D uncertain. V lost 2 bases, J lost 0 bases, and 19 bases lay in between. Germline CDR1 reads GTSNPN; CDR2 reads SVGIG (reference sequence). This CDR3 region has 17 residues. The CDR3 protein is CAWSTPYVALNQETQYF. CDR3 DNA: TGTGCCTGGAGTACCCCCTATGTCGCCCTCAACCAAGAGACCCAGTACTTC.

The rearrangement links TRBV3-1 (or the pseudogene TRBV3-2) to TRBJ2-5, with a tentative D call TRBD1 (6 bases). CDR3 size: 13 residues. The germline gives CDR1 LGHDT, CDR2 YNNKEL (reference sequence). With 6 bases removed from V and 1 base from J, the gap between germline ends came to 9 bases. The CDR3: CASSAGVQETQYF. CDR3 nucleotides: TGTGCCAGCAGTGCAGGGGTCCAAGAGACCCAGTACTTC.

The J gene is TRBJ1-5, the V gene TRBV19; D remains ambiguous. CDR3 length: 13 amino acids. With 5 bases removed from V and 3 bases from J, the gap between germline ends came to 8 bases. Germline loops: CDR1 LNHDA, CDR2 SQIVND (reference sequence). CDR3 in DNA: TGTGCCAGTAGTCCACAGAACAATCAGCCCCAGCATTTT. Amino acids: CASSPQNNQPQHF. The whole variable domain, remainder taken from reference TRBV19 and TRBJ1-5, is DGGITQSPKYLFRKEGQNVTLSCEQNLNHDAMYWYRQDPGQGLRLIYYSQIVNDFQKGDIAEGYSVSREKKESFPLTVTSAQKNPTAFYLCASSPQNNQPQHFGDGTRLSIL.

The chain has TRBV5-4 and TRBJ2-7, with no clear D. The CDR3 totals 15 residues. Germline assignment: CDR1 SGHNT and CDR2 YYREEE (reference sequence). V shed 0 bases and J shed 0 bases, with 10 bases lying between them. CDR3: CASSLGGPSSYEQYF. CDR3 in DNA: TGTGCCAGCAGCTTGGGTGGGCCAAGCTCCTACGAGCAGTACTTC.

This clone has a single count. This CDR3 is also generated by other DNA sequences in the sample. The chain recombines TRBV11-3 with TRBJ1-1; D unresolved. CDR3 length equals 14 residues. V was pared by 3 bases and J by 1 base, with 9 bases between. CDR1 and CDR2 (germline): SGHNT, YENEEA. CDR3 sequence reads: CASSLSGGNTEAFF. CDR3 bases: TGTGCCAGCAGCTTGTCCGGCGGGAACACTGAAGCTTTCTTT.

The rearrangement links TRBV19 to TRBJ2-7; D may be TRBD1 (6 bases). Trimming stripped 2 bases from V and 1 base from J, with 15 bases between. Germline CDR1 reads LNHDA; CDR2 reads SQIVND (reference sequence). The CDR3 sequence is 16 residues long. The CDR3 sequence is CASSITGRQASYEQYF. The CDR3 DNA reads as TGTGCCAGTAGTATAACAGGGAGACAGGCTTCCTACGAGCAGTACTTC.

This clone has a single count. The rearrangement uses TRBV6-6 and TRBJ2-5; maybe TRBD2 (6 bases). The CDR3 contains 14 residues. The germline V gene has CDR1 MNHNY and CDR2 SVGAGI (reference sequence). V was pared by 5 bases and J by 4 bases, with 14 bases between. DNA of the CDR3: TGTGCCAGCAGTCAAAGGGGAGGCGGAGAGACCCAGTACTTC. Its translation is CASSQRGGGETQYF.

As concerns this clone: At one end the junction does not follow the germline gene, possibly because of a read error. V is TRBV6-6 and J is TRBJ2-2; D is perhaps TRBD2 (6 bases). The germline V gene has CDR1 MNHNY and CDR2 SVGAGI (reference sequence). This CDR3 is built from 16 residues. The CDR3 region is CASSHSSGVDTGELFF. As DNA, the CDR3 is TGTGCCAGCAGTCACTCGTCGGGGGTGGACACCGGGGAGCTGTTTTTT.

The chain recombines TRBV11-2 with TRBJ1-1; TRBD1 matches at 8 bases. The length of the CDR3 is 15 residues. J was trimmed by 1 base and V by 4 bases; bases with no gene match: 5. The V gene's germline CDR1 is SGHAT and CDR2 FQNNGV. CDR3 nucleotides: TGTGCCAGCAGCTCGACCAGGGGGCCGAACACTGAAGCTTTCTTT. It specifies CASSSTRGPNTEAFF.

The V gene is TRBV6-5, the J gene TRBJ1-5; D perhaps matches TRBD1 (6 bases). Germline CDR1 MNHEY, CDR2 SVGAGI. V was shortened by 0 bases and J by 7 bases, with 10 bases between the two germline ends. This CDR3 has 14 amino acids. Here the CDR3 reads CASSYSAQGQPQHF. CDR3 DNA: TGTGCCAGCAGTTACTCCGCCCAGGGGCAGCCCCAGCATTTT.

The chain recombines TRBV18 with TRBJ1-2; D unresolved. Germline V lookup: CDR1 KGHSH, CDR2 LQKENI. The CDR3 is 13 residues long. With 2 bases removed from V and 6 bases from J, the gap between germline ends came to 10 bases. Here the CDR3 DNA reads TGTGCCAGCTCACCAGCCCCCCGGGATGGCTACACCTTC. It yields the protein CASSPAPRDGYTF.

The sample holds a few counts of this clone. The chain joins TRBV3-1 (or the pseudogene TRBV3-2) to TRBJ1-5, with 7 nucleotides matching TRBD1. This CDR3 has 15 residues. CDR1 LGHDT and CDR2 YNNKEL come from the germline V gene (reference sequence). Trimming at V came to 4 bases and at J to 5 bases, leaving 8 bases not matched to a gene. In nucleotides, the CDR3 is TGTGCCAGCAGCCTAGGACGAGACAGGGATCAGCCCCAGCATTTT. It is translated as CASSLGRDRDQPQHF.

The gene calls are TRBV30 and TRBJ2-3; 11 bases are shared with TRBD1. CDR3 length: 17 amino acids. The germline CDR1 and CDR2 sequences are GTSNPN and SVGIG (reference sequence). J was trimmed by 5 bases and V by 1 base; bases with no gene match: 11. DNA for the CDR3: TGTGCCTGGAGTGGCCACGCCGGGACAGGGGGACAAGATACGCAGTATTTT. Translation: CAWSGHAGTGGQDTQYF.

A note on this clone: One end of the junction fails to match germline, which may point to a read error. CDR3 DNA sequence: TGTGCCAGCAGTAAAGCGGAGGGTTTGGGCATTCAGTACTTC. Translation: CASSKAEGLGIQYF. This chain uses TRBV2 with TRBJ2-4, with D perhaps TRBD2 (6 bases). The CDR3 length is 14 residues. Per the germline V gene, CDR1 is SNHLY and CDR2 is FYNNEI.

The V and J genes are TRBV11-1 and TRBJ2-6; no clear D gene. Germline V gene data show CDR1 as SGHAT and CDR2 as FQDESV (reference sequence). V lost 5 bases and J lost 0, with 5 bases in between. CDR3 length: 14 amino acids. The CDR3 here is CASSRSSGANVLTF. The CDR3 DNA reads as TGTGCCAGCAGCCGTAGCTCTGGGGCCAACGTCCTGACTTTC.

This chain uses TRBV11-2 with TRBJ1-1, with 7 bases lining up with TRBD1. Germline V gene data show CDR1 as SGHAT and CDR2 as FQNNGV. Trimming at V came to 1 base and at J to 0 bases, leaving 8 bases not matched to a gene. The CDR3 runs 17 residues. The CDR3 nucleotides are TGTGCCAGCAGCTTAGGCGTCAGGGGGGAATTGAACACTGAAGCTTTCTTT. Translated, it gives CASSLGVRGELNTEAFF. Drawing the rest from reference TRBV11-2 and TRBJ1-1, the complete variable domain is EAGVAQSPRYKIIEKRQSVAFWCNPISGHATLYWYQQILGQGPKLLIQFQNNGVVDDSQLPKDRFSAERLKGVDSTLKIQPAKLEDSAVYLCASSLGVRGELNTEAFFGQGTRLTVV.

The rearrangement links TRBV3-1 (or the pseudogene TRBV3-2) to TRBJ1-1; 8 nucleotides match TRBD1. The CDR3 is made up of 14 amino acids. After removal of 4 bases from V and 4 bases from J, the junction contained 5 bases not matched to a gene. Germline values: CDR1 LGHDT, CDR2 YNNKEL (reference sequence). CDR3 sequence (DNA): TGTGCCAGCAGCCTATCAGGGACAGGCACTGAAGCTTTCTTT. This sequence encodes CASSLSGTGTEAFF.

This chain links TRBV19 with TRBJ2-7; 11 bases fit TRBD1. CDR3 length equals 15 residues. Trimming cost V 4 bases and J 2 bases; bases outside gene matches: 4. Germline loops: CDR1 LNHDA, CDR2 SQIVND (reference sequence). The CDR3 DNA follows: TGTGCCAGTAGTAACCGGGACAGGGGGACCTACGAGCAGTACTTC. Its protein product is CASSNRDRGTYEQYF.

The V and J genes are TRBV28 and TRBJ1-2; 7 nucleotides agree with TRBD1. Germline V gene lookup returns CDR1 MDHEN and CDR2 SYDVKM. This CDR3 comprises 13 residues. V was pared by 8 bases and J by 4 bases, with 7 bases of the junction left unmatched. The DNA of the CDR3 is TGTGCCAGCTACGGGACAGACCTCTATGGCTACACCTTC. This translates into CASYGTDLYGYTF.